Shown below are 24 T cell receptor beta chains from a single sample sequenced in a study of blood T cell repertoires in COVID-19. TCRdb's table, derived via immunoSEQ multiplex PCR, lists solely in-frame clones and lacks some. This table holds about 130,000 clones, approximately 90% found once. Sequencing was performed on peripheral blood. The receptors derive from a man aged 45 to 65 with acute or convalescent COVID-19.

In DNA, the CDR3 is TGTGCCCCCAGGGACTCCGGGACTAGCGGGAAAGGCTCCTACAATGAGCAGTTCTTC. This gives the protein CAPRDSGTSGKGSYNEQFF. J is TRBJ2-1 and V is TRBV2, with 13 bases that match TRBD2. Trimming took 11 bases from V and 0 from J; bases not matched to a gene: 16. There are 19 residues in the CDR3. Germline CDR1 SNHLY, CDR2 FYNNEI.

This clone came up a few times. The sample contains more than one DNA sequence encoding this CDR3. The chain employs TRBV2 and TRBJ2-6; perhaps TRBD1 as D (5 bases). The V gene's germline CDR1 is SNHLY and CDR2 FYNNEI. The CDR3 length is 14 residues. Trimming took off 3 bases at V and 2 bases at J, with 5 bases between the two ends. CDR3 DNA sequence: TGTGCCAGCAGTGACAGGGCTGGGGCCAACGTCCTGACTTTC. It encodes CASSDRAGANVLTF.

This chain's CDR3 is CASSVGDRGPNEQFF. The DNA of the CDR3 is TGTGCCAGCAGTGTGGGGGACAGGGGGCCTAATGAGCAGTTCTTC. V is TRBV6-4 and J is TRBJ2-1; 12 bases map to TRBD1. V shed 4 bases and J 7 bases; nucleotides not matched to a gene: 5. Germline V gene data show CDR1 as MRHNA and CDR2 as SNTAGT. CDR3 size: 15 residues.

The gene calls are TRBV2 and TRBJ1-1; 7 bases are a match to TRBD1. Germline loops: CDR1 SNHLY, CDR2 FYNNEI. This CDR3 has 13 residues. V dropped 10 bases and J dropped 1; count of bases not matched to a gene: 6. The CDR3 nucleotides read TGTGCCACGTCGGGACAGCCGAACACTGAAGCTTTCTTT. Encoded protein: CATSGQPNTEAFF. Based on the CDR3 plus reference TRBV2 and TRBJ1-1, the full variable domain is EPEVTQTPSHQVTQMGQEVILRCVPISNHLYFYWYRQILGQKVEFLVSFYNNEISEKSEIFDDQFSVERPDGSNFTLKIRSTKLEDSAMYFCATSGQPNTEAFFGQGTRLTVV.

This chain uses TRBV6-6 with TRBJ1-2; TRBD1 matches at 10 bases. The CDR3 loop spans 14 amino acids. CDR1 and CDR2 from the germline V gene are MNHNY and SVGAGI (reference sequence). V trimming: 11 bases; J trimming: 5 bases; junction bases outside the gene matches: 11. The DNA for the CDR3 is TGTGCCTCCCCGGGGGGACAGGGGCCTTATGGCTACACCTTC. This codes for CASPGGQGPYGYTF.

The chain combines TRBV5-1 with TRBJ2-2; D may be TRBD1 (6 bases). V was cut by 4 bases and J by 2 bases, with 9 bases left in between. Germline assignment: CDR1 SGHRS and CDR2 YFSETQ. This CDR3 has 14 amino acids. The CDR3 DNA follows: TGCGCCAGCAGCCCGGACAGCAACACCGGGGAGCTGTTTTTT. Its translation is CASSPDSNTGELFF.

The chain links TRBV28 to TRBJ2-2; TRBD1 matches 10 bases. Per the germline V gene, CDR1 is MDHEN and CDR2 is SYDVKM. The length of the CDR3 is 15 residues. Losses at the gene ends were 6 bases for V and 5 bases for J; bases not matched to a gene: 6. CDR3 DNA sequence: TGTGCCAGCAGGAGGACAGGGGGTCGGACCGGGGAGCTGTTTTTT. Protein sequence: CASRRTGGRTGELFF.

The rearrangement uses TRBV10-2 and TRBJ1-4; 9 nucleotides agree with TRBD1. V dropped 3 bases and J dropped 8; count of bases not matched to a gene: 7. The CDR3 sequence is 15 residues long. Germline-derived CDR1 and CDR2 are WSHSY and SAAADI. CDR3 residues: CASSDSGTGQEKLFF. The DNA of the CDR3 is TGCGCCAGCAGTGATTCCGGGACAGGGCAAGAAAAACTGTTTTTT.

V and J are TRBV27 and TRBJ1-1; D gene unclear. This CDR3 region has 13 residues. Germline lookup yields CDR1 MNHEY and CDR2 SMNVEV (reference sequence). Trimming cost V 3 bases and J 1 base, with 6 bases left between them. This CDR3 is CASSLSENTEAFF. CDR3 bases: TGTGCCAGCAGTTTGTCAGAGAACACTGAAGCTTTCTTT.

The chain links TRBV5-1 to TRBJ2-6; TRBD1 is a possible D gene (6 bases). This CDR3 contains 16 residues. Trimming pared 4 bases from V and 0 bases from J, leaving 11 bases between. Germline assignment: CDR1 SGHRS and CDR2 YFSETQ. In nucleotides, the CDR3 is TGCGCCAGCAGCCAGAAGACAGGCTCTGGGGCCAACGTCCTGACTTTC. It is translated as CASSQKTGSGANVLTF.

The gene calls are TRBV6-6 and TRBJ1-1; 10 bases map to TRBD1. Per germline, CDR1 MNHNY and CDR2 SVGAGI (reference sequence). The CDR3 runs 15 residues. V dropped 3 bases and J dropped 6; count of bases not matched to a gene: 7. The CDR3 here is CASSYRGQGNAEAFF. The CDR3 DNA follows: TGTGCCAGCAGTTATAGGGGACAGGGGAATGCTGAAGCTTTCTTT.

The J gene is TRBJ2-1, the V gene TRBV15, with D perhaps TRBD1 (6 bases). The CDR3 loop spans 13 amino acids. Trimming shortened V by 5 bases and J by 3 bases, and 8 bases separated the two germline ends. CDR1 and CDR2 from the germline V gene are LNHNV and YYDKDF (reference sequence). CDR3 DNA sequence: TGTGCCACCAGCGGGGGCAACTACAATGAGCAGTTCTTC. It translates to CATSGGNYNEQFF.

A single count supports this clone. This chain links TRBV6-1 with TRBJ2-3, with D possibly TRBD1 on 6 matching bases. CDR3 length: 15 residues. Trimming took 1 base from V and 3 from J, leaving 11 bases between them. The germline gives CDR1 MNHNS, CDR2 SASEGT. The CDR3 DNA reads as TGTGCCAGCAGTGAAGATGGCAGGGGAACAGATACGCAGTATTTT. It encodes CASSEDGRGTDTQYF.

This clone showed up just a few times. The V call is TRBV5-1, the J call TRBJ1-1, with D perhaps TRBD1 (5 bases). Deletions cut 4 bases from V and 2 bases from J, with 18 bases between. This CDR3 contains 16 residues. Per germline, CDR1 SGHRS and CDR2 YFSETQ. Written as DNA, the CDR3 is TGCGCCAGCAGCCGAGGCCGGGGGGTAGGAAACACTGAAGCTTTCTTT. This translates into CASSRGRGVGNTEAFF.

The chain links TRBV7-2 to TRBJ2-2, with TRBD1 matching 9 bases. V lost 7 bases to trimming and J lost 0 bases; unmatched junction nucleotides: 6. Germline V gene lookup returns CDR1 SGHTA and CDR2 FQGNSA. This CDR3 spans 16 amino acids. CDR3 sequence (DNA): TGTGCCAGCACCCCAAGGACAGGGGCGAACACCGGGGAGCTGTTTTTT. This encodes CASTPRTGANTGELFF.

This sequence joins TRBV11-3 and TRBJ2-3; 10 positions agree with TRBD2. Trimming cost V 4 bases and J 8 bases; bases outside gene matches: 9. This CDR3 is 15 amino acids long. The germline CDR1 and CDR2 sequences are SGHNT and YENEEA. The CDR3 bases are TGTGCCAGCAGCTCCACTAGCGGGGAGGGGGGTACGCAGTATTTT. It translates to CASSSTSGEGGTQYF.

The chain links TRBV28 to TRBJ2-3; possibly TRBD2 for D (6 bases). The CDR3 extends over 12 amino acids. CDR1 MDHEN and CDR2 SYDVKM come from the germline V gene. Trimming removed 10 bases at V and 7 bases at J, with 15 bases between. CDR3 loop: CAIPGGPNTQYF. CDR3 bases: TGTGCCATCCCAGGAGGGCCGAATACGCAGTATTTT. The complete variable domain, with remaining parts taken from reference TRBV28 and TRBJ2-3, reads DVKVTQSSRYLVKRTGEKVFLECVQDMDHENMFWYRQDPGLGLRLIYFSYDVKMKEKGDIPEGYSVSREKKERFSLILESASTNQTSMYLCAIPGGPNTQYFGPGTRLTVL.

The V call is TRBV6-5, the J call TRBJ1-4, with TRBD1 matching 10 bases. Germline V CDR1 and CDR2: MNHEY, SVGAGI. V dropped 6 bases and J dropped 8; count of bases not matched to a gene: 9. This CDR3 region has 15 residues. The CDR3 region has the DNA TGTGCCAGCAGATCGACAGGGGGCATAGGGGAAAAACTGTTTTTT. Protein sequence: CASRSTGGIGEKLFF.

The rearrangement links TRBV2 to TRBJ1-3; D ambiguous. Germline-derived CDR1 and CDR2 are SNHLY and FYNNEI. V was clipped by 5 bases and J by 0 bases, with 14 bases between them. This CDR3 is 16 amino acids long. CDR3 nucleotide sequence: TGTGCCAGCAGTAACATCGGGTTTAGCTCTGGAAACACCATATATTTT. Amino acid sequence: CASSNIGFSSGNTIYF.

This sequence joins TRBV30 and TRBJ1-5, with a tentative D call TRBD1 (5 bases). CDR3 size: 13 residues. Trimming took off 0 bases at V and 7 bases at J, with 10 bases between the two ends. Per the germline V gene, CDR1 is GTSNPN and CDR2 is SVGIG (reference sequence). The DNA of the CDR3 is TGTGCCTGGAGTGTAGGGGATAACCAGCCCCAGCATTTT. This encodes CAWSVGDNQPQHF.

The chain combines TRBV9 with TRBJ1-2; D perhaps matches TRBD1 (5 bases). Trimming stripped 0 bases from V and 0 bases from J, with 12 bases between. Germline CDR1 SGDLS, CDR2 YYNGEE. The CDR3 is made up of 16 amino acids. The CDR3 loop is CASSVGLGGANYGYTF. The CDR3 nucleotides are TGTGCCAGCAGCGTAGGTCTCGGGGGGGCTAACTATGGCTACACCTTC.

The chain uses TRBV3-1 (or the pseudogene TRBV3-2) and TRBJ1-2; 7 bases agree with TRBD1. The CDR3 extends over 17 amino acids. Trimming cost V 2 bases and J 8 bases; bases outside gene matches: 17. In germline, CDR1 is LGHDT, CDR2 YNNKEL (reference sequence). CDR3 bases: TGTGCCAGCAGCCAAAATCTGGGACAGTTGGGATATACAGGCTACACCTTC. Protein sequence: CASSQNLGQLGYTGYTF.

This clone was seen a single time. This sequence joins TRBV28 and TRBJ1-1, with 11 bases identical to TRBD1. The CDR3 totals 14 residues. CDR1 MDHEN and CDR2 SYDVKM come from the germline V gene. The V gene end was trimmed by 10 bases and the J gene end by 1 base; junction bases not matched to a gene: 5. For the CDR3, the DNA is TGTGCCATCAGGGGACAGGGGGGGAACACTGAAGCTTTCTTT. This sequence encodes CAIRGQGGNTEAFF.

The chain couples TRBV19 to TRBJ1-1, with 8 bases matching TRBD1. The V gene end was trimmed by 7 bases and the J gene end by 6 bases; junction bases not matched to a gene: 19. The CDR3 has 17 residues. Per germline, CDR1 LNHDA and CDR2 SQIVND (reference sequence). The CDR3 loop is CASTRRAGQGNFAEAFF. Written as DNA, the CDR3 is TGTGCCAGTACCCGCAGAGCTGGACAGGGCAACTTCGCTGAAGCTTTCTTT.